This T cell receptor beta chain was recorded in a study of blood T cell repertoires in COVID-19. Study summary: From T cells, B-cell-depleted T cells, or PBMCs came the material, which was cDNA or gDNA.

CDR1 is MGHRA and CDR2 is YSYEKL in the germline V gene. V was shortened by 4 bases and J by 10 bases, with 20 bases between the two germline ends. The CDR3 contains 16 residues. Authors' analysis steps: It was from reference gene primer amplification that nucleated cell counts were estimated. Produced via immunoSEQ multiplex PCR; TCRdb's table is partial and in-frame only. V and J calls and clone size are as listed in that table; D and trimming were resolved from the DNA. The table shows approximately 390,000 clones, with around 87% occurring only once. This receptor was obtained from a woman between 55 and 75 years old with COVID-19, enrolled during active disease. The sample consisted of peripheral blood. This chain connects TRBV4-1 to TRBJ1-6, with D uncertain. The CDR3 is CASSLGRAAGNSPLHF. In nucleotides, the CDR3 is TGCGCCAGCAGCCTCGGGAGAGCCGCGGGTAACTCACCCCTCCACTTT.